One and the same sample provided the 8 T cell receptor beta chains below, sequenced in a study of T cell repertoires in cytomegalovirus infection. Antigen specificity for these receptors is unknown. TCRdb used MiXCR to reprocess the reads, holding one entry per CDR3 protein. The sample includes 750,000 to 950,000 distinct CDR3 sequences, 29% of them seen just once. Sequencing was performed on cultured CD8+ T cells from PBMCs, taken from culture after CMV antigen stimulation. The receptors stem from a human donor in good health (CMV status not recorded). Some clones in this sample may be carry-over from other donors' samples.

The rearrangement links TRBV7-8 to TRBJ2-7; D might be TRBD1 (5 bases). Trimming shortened V by 3 bases and J by 6 bases, and 6 bases separated the two germline ends. Germline V gene sequence: CDR1 SGHVS, CDR2 FQNEAQ. This CDR3 has 11 residues. CDR3 DNA: TGTGCCAGCAGCTTTGGGGCCGAGCAGTACTTC. Translation gives CASSFGAEQYF.

The rearrangement links TRBV6-2 or TRBV6-3 to TRBJ1-6; 7 positions match TRBD1. Trimming removed 6 bases from V and 9 bases from J; junction bases left unmatched: 11. The CDR3 has 15 residues. Germline loops: CDR1 MNHEY, CDR2 SVGEGT. In DNA, the CDR3 is TGTGCCAGCAGAGACCCGACAGGGCTCGGTTCACCCCTCCACTTT. This gives the protein CASRDPTGLGSPLHF.

This clonotype was seen only a few times. This chain connects TRBV6-5 to TRBJ1-2; no clear D gene. There are 12 residues in the CDR3. Germline V lookup: CDR1 MNHEY, CDR2 SVGAGI. V was shortened by 10 bases and J by 6 bases, with 15 bases between the two germline ends. CDR3 protein: CATGPGDDGYTF. The CDR3 bases are TGTGCCACCGGACCCGGAGACGATGGCTACACCTTC.

The sample holds a few counts of this clonotype. V and J are TRBV12-3 or TRBV12-4 and TRBJ1-2; D is undetermined. Between the trimmed V and J ends, which lost 1 base and 5 bases, there was a span of 5 bases. This CDR3 comprises 12 residues. The CDR3 region is CASSLVSYGYTF. CDR3 in DNA: TGTGCCAGCAGTTTAGTCAGTTATGGCTACACCTTC.

This clonotype occurred a few times. The chain is built from TRBV7-6 and TRBJ1-1; D remains ambiguous. Trimming removed 5 bases at V and 0 bases at J, with 13 bases between. There are 15 residues in the CDR3. In germline, CDR1 is SGHVS, CDR2 FNYEAQ. The CDR3 DNA follows: TGTGCCAGCAGCCCCCCTTACGGGCTGAACACTGAAGCTTTCTTT. Residues: CASSPPYGLNTEAFF.

A few counts support this clonotype. J is TRBJ1-5 and V is TRBV28; TRBD1 aligns across 7 bases. Unmatched junction bases numbered 6, after V lost 2 bases and J lost 5 bases. Germline CDR1 reads MDHEN; CDR2 reads SYDVKM. The CDR3 runs to 15 residues. This CDR3 reads CASSLSLTGYQPQHF. The CDR3 DNA is TGTGCCAGCAGTTTAAGTTTGACAGGGTATCAGCCCCAGCATTTT.

The count of this clonotype is one. The chain recombines TRBV25-1 with TRBJ2-7, with D hard to call. V lost 4 bases, J lost 3 bases, and 16 bases lay in between. Germline lookup yields CDR1 MGHDK and CDR2 SYGVNS. The length of the CDR3 is 15 residues. The CDR3 DNA reads TGTGCCAGCAGTGTGAAAGCTGACGGCTACTACGAGCAGTACTTC. It specifies CASSVKADGYYEQYF.

CDR3: CASSGYRGYEQYF. As DNA, the CDR3 is TGTGCCAGCAGTGGTTACAGGGGATACGAGCAGTACTTC. J is TRBJ2-7 and V is TRBV6-8, with 7 bases matching TRBD1. CDR1 and CDR2 from the germline V gene are MNHGY and SAAAGT. Trimming cost V 5 bases and J 4 bases; bases outside gene matches: 5. This CDR3 contains 13 residues.